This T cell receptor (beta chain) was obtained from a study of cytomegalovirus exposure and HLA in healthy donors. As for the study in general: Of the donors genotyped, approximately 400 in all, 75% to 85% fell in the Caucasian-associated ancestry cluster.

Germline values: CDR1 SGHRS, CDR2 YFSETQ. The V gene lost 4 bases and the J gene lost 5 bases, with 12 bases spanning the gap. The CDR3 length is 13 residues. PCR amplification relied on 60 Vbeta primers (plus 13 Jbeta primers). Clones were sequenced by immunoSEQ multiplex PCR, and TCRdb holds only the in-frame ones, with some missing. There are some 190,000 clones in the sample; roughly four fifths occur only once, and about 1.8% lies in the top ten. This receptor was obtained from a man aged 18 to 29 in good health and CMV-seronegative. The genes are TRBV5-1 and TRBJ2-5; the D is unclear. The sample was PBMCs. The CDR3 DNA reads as TGCGCCAGCAGCCCCGGGTCCGGGGAGACCCAGTACTTC. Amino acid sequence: CASSPGSGETQYF.